These 2 T cell receptor beta chains came from one sample sequenced in a study of cytomegalovirus exposure and HLA in healthy donors. The PCR was carried out with 60 Vbeta primers and 13 Jbeta primers. The repertoire was sequenced with immunoSEQ multiplex PCR; TCRdb's copy has only in-frame clones and lacks some. The repertoire holds tens of thousands of clones, with around 80% as singletons. Sequenced sample: PBMCs. These receptors were obtained from a male donor in good health and CMV-seropositive.

This clone has ten or more counts. At the DNA level, this CDR3 is encoded by other sequences in the same sample as well. V and J are TRBV6-1 and TRBJ2-7; TRBD1 aligns across 12 bases. CDR1 MNHNS and CDR2 SASEGT come from the germline V gene. This CDR3 is 16 amino acids long. V shed 4 bases, J shed 4 bases, and the junction held 8 bases outside the gene matches. CDR3 sequence reads: CASSARPGQGAYEQYF. The CDR3 nucleotides are TGTGCCAGCAGTGCAAGACCGGGACAGGGGGCTTACGAGCAGTACTTC.

The gene calls are TRBV5-1 and TRBJ2-7; tentatively, D is TRBD1 (6 bases). This CDR3 comprises 14 residues. Germline lookup yields CDR1 SGHRS and CDR2 YFSETQ. V dropped 1 base and J dropped 3 bases, with 11 bases sitting between them. The CDR3 sequence: CASSLSAQGYEQYF. The CDR3 region has the DNA TGCGCCAGCAGCTTGTCCGCACAGGGCTACGAGCAGTACTTC.